This T cell receptor beta chain was retrieved from a study of vaccination and CD4 T cells after COVID-19. Study-wide context: Fewer than 10 convalescent patients had mild and one had severe PCR-confirmed SARS-CoV-2 disease. Controls had a CEFX pool, an HIV-1 Nef pool, or no peptide added.

Treatment defined: roughly 11-day PBMC culture with coronavirus spike peptide pools or control peptides (ViraFEST assay). The Oncomine TCR Beta short-read assay generated sequence data from the DNA of cultured CD4+ T cells. TCRdb re-analysed the PCR reads in MiXCR, keeping a single row per CDR3 protein. Counted here are around 12,000 distinct CDR3 sequences, around 40% occurring once; the ten biggest clones make up roughly 7.4%. The V gene lost 1 base and the J gene lost 2 bases, with 9 bases spanning the gap. The CDR3 runs to 15 residues. The V gene's germline CDR1 is MDHEN and CDR2 SYDVKM. A word on this clonotype: No antigen is known for it.

The J gene is TRBJ1-3, the V gene TRBV28; D is uncertain. Sequences were derived from CD4+ T cells from blood, cultured in vitro, sampled after SARS-CoV-2 vaccination. This TCR was sampled from a human donor who had recovered from COVID-19. This CDR3 reads CASSLSGRAGNTIYF. The CDR3 DNA reads as TGTGCCAGCAGTTTATCGGGTCGGGCTGGAAACACCATATATTTT. Full variable domain (missing parts from reference TRBV28 and TRBJ1-3): DVKVTQSSRYLVKRTGEKVFLECVQDMDHENMFWYRQDPGLGLRLIYFSYDVKMKEKGDIPEGYSVSREKKERFSLILESASTNQTSMYLCASSLSGRAGNTIYFGEGSWLTVV.